The 12 T cell receptor beta chains given below trace back to one sample, sequenced in a study of blood T cell repertoires in COVID-19. Some clones are missing from TCRdb's copy, which holds only in-frame ones; the method was immunoSEQ multiplex PCR. The data show roughly 28,000 clones, about 88% seen once. The sequencing sample was made of peripheral blood. These receptors all stem from a man in his sixties or seventies with active COVID-19.

This chain uses TRBV27 with TRBJ1-5; possibly TRBD1 for D (5 bases). Germline V gives CDR1 MNHEY, CDR2 SMNVEV (reference sequence). CDR3 length: 15 amino acids. The V gene lost 5 bases and the J gene lost 7 bases, with 18 bases spanning the gap. CDR3 sequence reads: CASSPLPGVGQPQHF. For the CDR3, the DNA is TGTGCCAGCAGTCCCCTCCCGGGGGTAGGACAGCCCCAGCATTTT.

V is TRBV14 and J is TRBJ1-4, with D possibly TRBD1 on 6 matching bases. The CDR3 runs 15 residues. Germline V lookup: CDR1 SGHDN, CDR2 FVKESK. Trimming stripped 4 bases from V and 5 bases from J, with 14 bases between. The CDR3: CASSPFRTVNEKLFF. The CDR3 DNA reads as TGTGCCAGCAGCCCTTTCCGGACAGTCAATGAAAAACTGTTTTTT. The complete variable domain, with remaining parts taken from reference TRBV14 and TRBJ1-4, reads EAGVTQFPSHSVIEKGQTVTLRCDPISGHDNLYWYRRVMGKEIKFLLHFVKESKQDESGMPNNRFLAERTGGTYSTLKVQPAELEDSGVYFCASSPFRTVNEKLFFGSGTQLSVL.

As for this clone: Germline is not matched at one junction end, which may reflect a read error. This chain joins TRBV4-1 and TRBJ1-6, with 8 bases aligning to TRBD1. The CDR3 is made up of 16 amino acids. Germline V gene data show CDR1 as MGHRA and CDR2 as YSYEKL. The CDR3 sequence: CASSKDRGGYNSPLHF. In nucleotides, the CDR3 is TGCGCCAGCAGCAAAGACAGGGGTGGGTATAATTCACCCCTCCACTTT.

The table lists this clone with a count of one. V usage is TRBV19 and J usage is TRBJ2-7, with D possibly being TRBD2 (6 bases). The CDR3 runs 15 residues. CDR1 LNHDA and CDR2 SQIVND come from the germline V gene (reference sequence). The V end lost 6 bases, the J end lost 0 bases, and 15 bases lay between the germline ends. The CDR3 spells CASSSKRASSYEQYF. The CDR3 DNA reads TGTGCCAGTAGCTCCAAGCGGGCAAGCTCCTACGAGCAGTACTTC.

V gene TRBV6-6 combines with J gene TRBJ1-5; weak D call: TRBD1 (5 bases). Germline values: CDR1 MNHNY, CDR2 SVGAGI (reference sequence). Between the trimmed V and J ends, which lost 2 bases and 4 bases, there was a span of 12 bases. This CDR3 has 15 residues. CDR3 DNA: TGTGCCAGCAGTTACGTCCAGGGCGGAAATCAGCCCCAGCATTTT. This encodes CASSYVQGGNQPQHF.

The rearrangement links TRBV18 to TRBJ1-2, with TRBD1 matching 8 bases. The CDR3 has 15 residues. V lost 3 bases and J lost 4; bases outside the gene matches: 7. Germline CDR1 reads KGHSH; CDR2 reads LQKENI. The CDR3 DNA follows: TGTGCCAGCTCACCTTGGGACAGGACCAGCTATGGCTACACCTTC. Translated, it gives CASSPWDRTSYGYTF. Using reference TRBV18 and TRBJ1-2 for the parts outside the CDR3, the full variable domain is NAGVMQNPRHLVRRRGQEARLRCSPMKGHSHVYWYRQLPEEGLKFMVYLQKENIIDESGMPKERFSAEFPKEGPSILRIQQVVRGDSAAYFCASSPWDRTSYGYTFGSGTRLTVV.

J is TRBJ1-3 and V is TRBV19, with D maybe TRBD1 (6 bases). CDR1 is LNHDA and CDR2 is SQIVND in the germline V gene (reference sequence). The V gene lost 5 bases and the J gene lost 0 bases, with 23 bases spanning the gap. The CDR3 contains 19 residues. The CDR3 protein is CASSALGFGQTRSGNTIYF. The CDR3 region has the DNA TGTGCCAGTAGTGCCCTAGGGTTCGGACAGACCCGCTCTGGAAACACCATATATTTT.

The V call is TRBV18, the J call TRBJ2-1, with D unclear. CDR3 size: 12 residues. The germline CDR1 and CDR2 sequences are KGHSH and LQKENI. Between the trimmed V and J ends, which lost 3 bases and 6 bases, there was a span of 6 bases. The CDR3 protein is CASSPPLNEQFF. The CDR3 region has the DNA TGTGCCAGCTCACCCCCTCTCAATGAGCAGTTCTTC.

This clone occurred a few times. This rearrangement joins TRBV2 to TRBJ1-5, with D perhaps TRBD1 (6 bases). Trimming took off 5 bases at V and 1 base at J, with 12 bases between the two ends. The CDR3 runs to 15 residues. Germline V CDR1 and CDR2: SNHLY, FYNNEI. As DNA, the CDR3 is TGTGCCAGCAGTCTTGGGCAGGGGAGCAATCAGCCCCAGCATTTT. Protein product: CASSLGQGSNQPQHF.

The V and J genes are TRBV9 and TRBJ1-3, with D possibly matching TRBD1 (6 bases). The germline gives CDR1 SGDLS, CDR2 YYNGEE. Trimming stripped 0 bases from V and 7 bases from J, with 20 bases between. CDR3 length: 17 amino acids. This CDR3 is CASSVDIRGAVANTIYF. The DNA for the CDR3 is TGTGCCAGCAGCGTAGACATTCGGGGGGCAGTGGCGAACACCATATATTTT.

The rearrangement links TRBV27 to TRBJ1-2; the match to TRBD1 covers 10 bases. Germline CDR1 reads MNHEY; CDR2 reads SMNVEV (reference sequence). This CDR3 contains 13 residues. Trimming took 6 bases from V and 7 from J; bases not matched to a gene: 5. The CDR3 nucleotides are TGTGCCAGCAGCCGACAGGGGGCGCGTGGCTACACCTTC. Translation: CASSRQGARGYTF.

The chain uses TRBV4-3 and TRBJ1-1; D is ambiguous. CDR3 length equals 14 residues. Germline V gives CDR1 LGHNA, CDR2 YSLEER. V lost 3 bases, J lost 1 base, and 9 bases lay in between. The CDR3 sequence is CASSQRVGNTEAFF. CDR3 DNA: TGCGCCAGCAGCCAGAGGGTGGGGAACACTGAAGCTTTCTTT.